What follows are 2 T cell receptor beta chains derived from one specimen sequenced in a study of T cell repertoires in cytomegalovirus infection. Their cognate antigens are unknown. TCRdb passed the reads through MiXCR, listing each CDR3 protein once. The table includes 700,000 to 950,000 distinct CDR3 sequences, around a third detected once. The sample was cultured CD8+ T cells from PBMCs, taken from culture after CMV antigen stimulation. These TCRs come from a human donor in good health (CMV status not recorded). Some clones in this sample may be carry-over from other donors' samples.

This clonotype showed up many times. V is TRBV7-2 and J is TRBJ2-3, with 7 bases fitting TRBD1. Germline lookup yields CDR1 SGHTA and CDR2 FQGNSA. This CDR3 is 15 amino acids long. V was clipped by 1 base and J by 7 bases; unmatched bases: 8. In nucleotides, the CDR3 is TGTGCCAGCAGCTTAGATGAGACAGGGTGGAATACGCAGTATTTT. This encodes CASSLDETGWNTQYF.

This clonotype was seen more than once but under ten times. The chain couples TRBV6-1 to TRBJ2-3, with a tentative D call TRBD2 (5 bases). The length of the CDR3 is 17 residues. Germline V lookup: CDR1 MNHNS, CDR2 SASEGT. Trimming pared 2 bases from V and 0 bases from J, leaving 15 bases between. CDR3 region: CASSELYIRTSTDTQYF. The CDR3 DNA reads as TGTGCCAGCAGTGAATTATATATTAGGACTAGCACAGATACGCAGTATTTT.